Shown below are 31 T cell receptor beta chains from a single sample sequenced in a study of PD-L1 blockade in urothelial cancer. Using immunoSEQ multiplex PCR, the repertoire was profiled, and TCRdb retains in-frame clones only, with some absent. The profile shows some 77,000 clones, about 85% of them singletons. The sequenced sample was PBMCs, obtained around atezolizumab (anti-PD-L1) treatment. These receptors were collected from an older woman with urothelial cancer.

The rearrangement links TRBV7-9 to TRBJ1-2; tentatively, D is TRBD1 (5 bases). Trimming removed 4 bases at V and 4 bases at J, with 13 bases between. Germline CDR1 reads SEHNR; CDR2 reads FQNEAQ (reference sequence). The CDR3 consists of 14 residues. The CDR3 spells CASSSVTAVYGYTF. The CDR3 DNA follows: TGTGCCAGCAGCTCGGTGACAGCTGTCTATGGCTACACCTTC.

The chain is built from TRBV29-1 and TRBJ1-2, with a tentative D call TRBD1 (6 bases). Trimming removed 2 bases at V and 8 bases at J, with 12 bases between. The CDR3 spans 12 residues. Germline V CDR1 and CDR2: SQVTM, ANQGSEA. The CDR3 DNA follows: TGCAGCGTTGAACGGCGGGGGCGAGGCTACACCTTC. It translates to CSVERRGRGYTF.

This clone appeared once. The V call is TRBV28, the J call TRBJ2-2; possibly TRBD1 for D (7 bases). V lost 6 bases, J lost 6 bases, and 23 bases lay in between. The CDR3 length is 17 residues. From germline, CDR1 is MDHEN and CDR2 SYDVKM. CDR3 loop: CASRGGLKTGSPGELFF. The CDR3 bases are TGTGCCAGCAGAGGGGGGCTAAAGACAGGGAGTCCCGGGGAGCTGTTTTTT.

This rearrangement joins TRBV27 to TRBJ2-2; D gene uncertain. Germline V lookup: CDR1 MNHEY, CDR2 SMNVEV (reference sequence). Trimming pared 0 bases from V and 5 bases from J, leaving 4 bases between. The CDR3 extends over 13 amino acids. The CDR3: CASSLSQTGELFF. The CDR3 coding sequence is TGTGCCAGCAGTTTATCCCAGACCGGGGAGCTGTTTTTT.

The chain has TRBV7-6 and TRBJ2-5; no firm D call. The CDR3 loop spans 15 amino acids. Trimming shortened V by 1 base and J by 4 bases, and 13 bases separated the two germline ends. The germline V gene has CDR1 SGHVS and CDR2 FNYEAQ. CDR3 in amino acids: CASSLGRNPIETQYF. As DNA, the CDR3 is TGTGCCAGCAGCTTAGGGAGAAACCCAATAGAGACCCAGTACTTC.

DNA for the CDR3: TGTGCCAGCAGTTTAATAGGGGTCCCCACCCCCCAGCATTTT. It codes for CASSLIGVPTPQHF. The rearrangement joins TRBV28 to TRBJ1-5; D is perhaps TRBD1 (5 bases). The CDR3 runs to 14 residues. Germline V gene lookup returns CDR1 MDHEN and CDR2 SYDVKM. The V end lost 2 bases, the J end lost 10 bases, and 15 bases lay between the germline ends.

V usage is TRBV7-2 and J usage is TRBJ1-3; 9 nucleotides match TRBD1. The length of the CDR3 is 14 residues. Germline trimming cut 4 bases from V and 8 bases from J; bases unmatched to any gene: 6. CDR1 is SGHTA, CDR2 FQGNSA, per germline. CDR3 loop: CASSSQGARDTIYF. The CDR3 DNA is TGTGCCAGCAGCTCACAGGGGGCTAGGGACACCATATATTTT. Looking up the rest from reference TRBV7-2 and TRBJ1-3 gives the full variable domain: GAGVSQSPSNKVTEKGKDVELRCDPISGHTALYWYRQSLGQGLEFLIYFQGNSAPDKSGLPSDRFSAERTGGSVSTLTIQRTQQEDSAVYLCASSSQGARDTIYFGEGSWLTVV.

This chain connects TRBV11-3 to TRBJ2-2, with 9 bases aligning to TRBD2. Per the germline V gene, CDR1 is SGHNT and CDR2 is YENEEA. Trimming removed 3 bases from V and 9 bases from J; junction bases left unmatched: 8. This CDR3 region has 15 residues. The CDR3 reads CASSFDQREDRELFF. The CDR3 DNA sequence: TGTGCCAGCAGCTTTGATCAGCGGGAGGACAGGGAGCTGTTTTTT. The whole variable domain, filled in from reference TRBV11-3 and TRBJ2-2, reads EAGVVQSPRYKIIEKKQPVAFWCNPISGHNTLYWYLQNLGQGPELLIRYENEEAVDDSQLPKDRFSAERLKGVDSTLKIQPAELGDSAVYLCASSFDQREDRELFFGEGSRLTVL.

This clone was seen at least ten times. CDR3 region: CASRRGQGAYNEQFF. CDR3 DNA sequence: TGTGCCAGTAGACGAGGACAGGGGGCCTACAATGAGCAGTTCTTC. The chain has TRBV19 and TRBJ2-1; 10 nucleotides align to TRBD1. The CDR3 contains 15 residues. The J segment lost 2 bases and the V segment lost 6 bases, leaving 4 bases of the junction unmatched. Looked up from germline, CDR1 is LNHDA and CDR2 is SQIVND (reference sequence).

This sequence joins TRBV6-5 and TRBJ2-1; maybe TRBD1 (5 bases). Per the germline V gene, CDR1 is MNHEY and CDR2 is SVGAGI. V lost 6 bases to trimming and J lost 9 bases, with 12 bases between them. The length of the CDR3 is 12 residues. CDR3 nucleotides: TGTGCCAGCAGCCACCTCCAGGGTGAGCAGTTCTTC. This sequence encodes CASSHLQGEQFF.

This clone was recorded once. The chain links TRBV5-1 to TRBJ2-7; 10 bases align to TRBD1. V gave up 0 bases and J gave up 7 bases; unmatched junction bases: 7. The CDR3 has 15 residues. Germline lookup yields CDR1 SGHRS and CDR2 YFSETQ. The CDR3 loop is CASSLAVTGGREQYF. In nucleotides, the CDR3 is TGCGCCAGCAGCTTGGCCGTGACAGGGGGCCGGGAGCAGTACTTC.

This chain links TRBV29-1 with TRBJ2-2; 9 bases are a match to TRBD2. The CDR3 runs 15 residues. Unmatched junction bases numbered 11, after V lost 7 bases and J lost 5 bases. CDR1 and CDR2 from the germline V gene are SQVTM and ANQGSEA. CDR3 protein: CSGSVGAGGTGELFF. The CDR3 DNA follows: TGCAGCGGATCGGTCGGAGCGGGGGGAACCGGGGAGCTGTTTTTT.

The chain combines TRBV7-2 with TRBJ1-1, with 7 bases lining up with TRBD1. Germline CDR1 and CDR2: SGHTA and FQGNSA. CDR3 length: 18 amino acids. V lost 1 base to trimming and J lost 0 bases; unmatched junction nucleotides: 11. The CDR3 DNA is TGTGCCAGCAGCTTAGAGAGCAGGGGGAGCAACCTGAACACTGAAGCTTTCTTT. It is translated as CASSLESRGSNLNTEAFF. The full variable domain, its missing parts supplied by reference TRBV7-2 and TRBJ1-1, is GAGVSQSPSNKVTEKGKDVELRCDPISGHTALYWYRQSLGQGLEFLIYFQGNSAPDKSGLPSDRFSAERTGGSVSTLTIQRTQQEDSAVYLCASSLESRGSNLNTEAFFGQGTRLTVV.

This chain uses TRBV6-1 with TRBJ2-7; a weak D match, TRBD2 (5 bases). Germline-derived CDR1 and CDR2 are MNHNS and SASEGT. V lost 6 bases, J lost 4 bases, and 7 bases lay in between. The CDR3 extends over 11 amino acids. In DNA, the CDR3 is TGTGCCAGCAGAGAGGGATACGAGCAGTACTTC. As protein: CASREGYEQYF.

The chain carries TRBV7-9 and TRBJ2-7, with D unclear. In germline, CDR1 is SEHNR, CDR2 FQNEAQ (reference sequence). There are 14 residues in the CDR3. V was pared by 5 bases and J by 2 bases, with 13 bases between. In DNA form, the CDR3 reads TGTGCCAGCAGCCTCGACTTAGATCCCTACGAGCAGTACTTC. Amino acids: CASSLDLDPYEQYF.

The sample holds a few counts of this clone. V and J are TRBV10-3 and TRBJ2-7; 8 bases are a match to TRBD1. The length of the CDR3 is 14 residues. The germline V gene encodes CDR1 ENHRY and CDR2 SYGVKD. The J segment lost 6 bases and the V segment lost 6 bases, leaving 10 bases of the junction unmatched. Here the CDR3 DNA reads TGTGCCATCAGGCCGGGACAGGAGTTTGGCGAGCAGTACTTC. It encodes CAIRPGQEFGEQYF.

V and J are TRBV29-1 and TRBJ2-5; 16 nucleotides align to TRBD2. CDR3 size: 15 residues. The ends lost 8 bases at V and 5 bases at J; junction bases unmatched: 8. The germline V gene has CDR1 SQVTM and CDR2 ANQGSEA. CDR3 loop: CSIGTSGGAVETQYF. The CDR3 DNA follows: TGCAGCATCGGGACTAGCGGGGGGGCGGTGGAGACCCAGTACTTC.

This clone was seen just once. This chain connects TRBV9 to TRBJ1-1, with TRBD1 matching 7 bases. Losses at the gene ends were 4 bases for V and 4 bases for J; bases not matched to a gene: 4. This CDR3 is 13 amino acids long. Looked up from germline, CDR1 is SGDLS and CDR2 is YYNGEE. For the CDR3, the DNA is TGTGCCAGCAGCCCGCAGGGGGTCACTGAAGCTTTCTTT. Translated, it gives CASSPQGVTEAFF.

This chain connects TRBV6-5 to TRBJ1-2; tentative D call: TRBD1 (6 bases). Germline V lookup: CDR1 MNHEY, CDR2 SVGAGI. Trimming removed 2 bases from V and 4 bases from J, with 14 bases in between. This CDR3 spans 15 amino acids. CDR3 DNA: TGTGCCAGCAGTTACGGGCAGGGCAGGGGCTATGGCTACACCTTC. Translated, it gives CASSYGQGRGYGYTF.

The chain is built from TRBV6-5 and TRBJ1-1; D not certain. Looked up from germline, CDR1 is MNHEY and CDR2 is SVGAGI. The CDR3 extends over 16 amino acids. V was cut by 0 bases and J by 0 bases, with 11 bases left in between. Here the CDR3 DNA reads TGTGCCAGCAGTTACTCGTACAGAGGGTTGAACACTGAAGCTTTCTTT. Its translation is CASSYSYRGLNTEAFF.

The rearrangement links TRBV4-2 to TRBJ2-7; TRBD2 aligns across 7 bases. The CDR3 is 16 amino acids. CDR1 is LGHNA, CDR2 YNFKEQ, per germline. The trim removed 0 bases at V and 1 base at J, leaving 6 bases unmatched. The CDR3 reads CASSQDDRGSSYEQYF. CDR3 DNA: TGTGCCAGCAGCCAAGATGACCGCGGGAGTTCCTACGAGCAGTACTTC.

This chain links TRBV28 with TRBJ2-5; 7 bases align to TRBD1. This CDR3 region has 12 residues. The V and J ends lost 2 bases and 12 bases, in that order; junction bases with no gene match: 6. Per the germline V gene, CDR1 is MDHEN and CDR2 is SYDVKM. The CDR3 sequence: CASSLQTGTEYF. Here the CDR3 DNA reads TGTGCCAGCAGTTTACAAACCGGGACAGAGTACTTC. Full variable domain (missing parts from reference TRBV28 and TRBJ2-5): DVKVTQSSRYLVKRTGEKVFLECVQDMDHENMFWYRQDPGLGLRLIYFSYDVKMKEKGDIPEGYSVSREKKERFSLILESASTNQTSMYLCASSLQTGTEYFGPGTRLLVL.

J is TRBJ2-5 and V is TRBV5-1; D ambiguous. V was cut by 0 bases and J by 5 bases, with 8 bases left in between. Germline V gives CDR1 SGHRS, CDR2 YFSETQ. The CDR3 is 13 amino acids. Written as DNA, the CDR3 is TGCGCCAGCAGCTTGGTGAATGAGGAGACCCAGTACTTC. As protein: CASSLVNEETQYF.

The chain couples TRBV27 to TRBJ2-5; a weak D match, TRBD2 (5 bases). The V and J ends lost 2 bases and 5 bases respectively, with 6 bases between them. The germline V gene has CDR1 MNHEY and CDR2 SMNVEV (reference sequence). This CDR3 has 12 amino acids. The CDR3 is CASSLTGETQYF. The CDR3 coding sequence is TGTGCCAGCAGTTTAACGGGGGAGACCCAGTACTTC.

This clone has just a few counts. The chain couples TRBV9 to TRBJ2-3; 8 bases match TRBD1. The CDR3 runs to 16 residues. Germline trimming cut 4 bases from V and 4 bases from J; bases unmatched to any gene: 11. In germline, CDR1 is SGDLS, CDR2 YYNGEE. In nucleotides, the CDR3 is TGTGCCAGCAGCCGGCTGGACAGGGAAGGGGCAGATACGCAGTATTTT. Translated, it gives CASSRLDREGADTQYF.

This chain's CDR3 is CASSLNWQGTQYF. Here the CDR3 DNA reads TGTGCCAGCAGCCTTAACTGGCAGGGGACCCAGTACTTC. The chain links TRBV27 to TRBJ2-5; perhaps TRBD1 as D (5 bases). The CDR3 runs to 13 residues. Trimming took 6 bases from V and 7 from J, leaving 15 bases between them. Per germline, CDR1 MNHEY and CDR2 SMNVEV (reference sequence).

This chain connects TRBV4-1 to TRBJ1-5; D is unclear. V lost 0 bases, J lost 0 bases, and 3 bases lay in between. The germline V gene encodes CDR1 MGHRA and CDR2 YSYEKL. CDR3 size: 14 residues. In DNA, the CDR3 is TGCGCCAGCAGCCAAGACAGTAGCAATCAGCCCCAGCATTTT. This sequence encodes CASSQDSSNQPQHF.

CDR3 loop: CSAANYGYTF. CDR3 bases: TGCAGTGCCGCTAACTATGGCTACACCTTC. This rearrangement joins TRBV20-1 to TRBJ1-2; no definite D call. This CDR3 region has 10 residues. Germline CDR1 DFQATT, CDR2 SNEGSKA (reference sequence). V was trimmed by 6 bases and J by 0 bases, leaving 2 bases between them.

The chain uses TRBV11-2 and TRBJ1-2, with 11 bases that match TRBD1. After removal of 5 bases from V and 5 bases from J, the junction contained 4 bases not matched to a gene. CDR1 SGHAT and CDR2 FQNNGV come from the germline V gene. This CDR3 contains 14 residues. The DNA of the CDR3 is TGTGCCAGCAGCCGGGACAGGGGGTCGTATGGCTACACCTTC. Its protein is CASSRDRGSYGYTF.

J is TRBJ2-3 and V is TRBV5-1, with 7 bases that match TRBD2. The V segment lost 0 bases and the J segment 3 bases; nucleotides outside the gene matches: 4. Per germline, CDR1 SGHRS and CDR2 YFSETQ. This CDR3 spans 15 amino acids. CDR3 residues: CASSLGRRGTDTQYF. CDR3 in DNA: TGCGCCAGCAGCTTGGGCAGGCGGGGGACAGATACGCAGTATTTT.

The V and J genes are TRBV9 and TRBJ2-7, with a possible D match to TRBD1 (6 bases). This CDR3 has 16 amino acids. Trimming removed 4 bases at V and 3 bases at J, with 20 bases between. Germline V gene data show CDR1 as SGDLS and CDR2 as YYNGEE. Here the CDR3 reads CASSPTGQSNLYEQYF. The CDR3, as DNA: TGTGCCAGCAGCCCAACCGGACAGTCGAACCTCTACGAGCAGTACTTC.